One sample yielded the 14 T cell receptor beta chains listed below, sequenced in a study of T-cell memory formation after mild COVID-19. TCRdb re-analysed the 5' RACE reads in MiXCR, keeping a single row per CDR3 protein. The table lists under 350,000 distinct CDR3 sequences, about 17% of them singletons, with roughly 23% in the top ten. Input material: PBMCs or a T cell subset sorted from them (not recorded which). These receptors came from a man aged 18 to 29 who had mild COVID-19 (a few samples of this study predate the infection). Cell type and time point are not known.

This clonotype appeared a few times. CDR3 bases: TGTGCCAGCAGCCTCCTAGCGGGGTCCTCAGTATCGGCCGGGGAGCTGTTTTTT. Protein product: CASSLLAGSSVSAGELFF. This sequence joins TRBV7-6 and TRBJ2-2; 9 positions agree with TRBD2. From germline, CDR1 is SGHVS and CDR2 FNYEAQ. This CDR3 has 18 amino acids. The V and J ends lost 5 bases and 6 bases, in that order; junction bases with no gene match: 16.

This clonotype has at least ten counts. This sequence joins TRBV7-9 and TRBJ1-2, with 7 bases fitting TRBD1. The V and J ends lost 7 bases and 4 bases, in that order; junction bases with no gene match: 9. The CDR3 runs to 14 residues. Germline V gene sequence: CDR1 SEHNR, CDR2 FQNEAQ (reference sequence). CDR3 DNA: TGTGCCAGCACCACCCCGACAGGGCCCTATGGCTACACCTTC. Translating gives CASTTPTGPYGYTF.

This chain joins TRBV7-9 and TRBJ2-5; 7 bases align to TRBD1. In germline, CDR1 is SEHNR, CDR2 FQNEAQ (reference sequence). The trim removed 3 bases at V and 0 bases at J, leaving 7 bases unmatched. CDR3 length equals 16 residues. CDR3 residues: CASSFWTGPHQETQYF. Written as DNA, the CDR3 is TGTGCCAGCAGCTTCTGGACAGGTCCCCACCAAGAGACCCAGTACTTC.

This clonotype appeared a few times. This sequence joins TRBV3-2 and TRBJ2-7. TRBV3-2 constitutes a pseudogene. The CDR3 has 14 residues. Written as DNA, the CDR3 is TGTGCCAGCAGCCAAGATCTGGGGGACTACGAGCAGTACGTC. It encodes CASSQDLGDYEQYV.

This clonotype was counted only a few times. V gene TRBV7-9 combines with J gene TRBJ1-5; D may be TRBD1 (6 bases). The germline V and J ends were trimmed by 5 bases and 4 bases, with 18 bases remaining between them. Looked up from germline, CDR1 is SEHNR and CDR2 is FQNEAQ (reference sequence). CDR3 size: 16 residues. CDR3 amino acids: CASSPTAAGVNQPQHF. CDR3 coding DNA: TGTGCCAGCAGCCCTACGGCCGCAGGGGTGAATCAGCCCCAGCATTTT.

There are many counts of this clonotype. The CDR3 protein is CASSQGQGEETQYF. Here the CDR3 DNA reads TGCGCCAGCAGCCAAGGACAGGGTGAGGAGACCCAGTACTTC. The rearrangement joins TRBV4-3 to TRBJ2-5, with 7 positions matching TRBD1. The CDR3 extends over 14 amino acids. The trim removed 1 base at V and 5 bases at J, leaving 4 bases unmatched. CDR1 and CDR2 from the germline V gene are LGHNA and YSLEER.

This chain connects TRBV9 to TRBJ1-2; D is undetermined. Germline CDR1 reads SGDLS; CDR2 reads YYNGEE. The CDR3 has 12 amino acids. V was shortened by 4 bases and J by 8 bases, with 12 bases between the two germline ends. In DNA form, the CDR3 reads TGTGCCAGCAGCCCGGACGGTCTCGGCTACACCTTC. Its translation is CASSPDGLGYTF.

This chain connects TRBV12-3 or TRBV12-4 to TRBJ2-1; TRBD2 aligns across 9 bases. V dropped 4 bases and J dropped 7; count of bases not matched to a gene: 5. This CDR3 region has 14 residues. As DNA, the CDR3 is TGTGCCAGCAGTTCGGGACTAGCTGAGAATGAGCAGTTCTTC. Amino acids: CASSSGLAENEQFF.

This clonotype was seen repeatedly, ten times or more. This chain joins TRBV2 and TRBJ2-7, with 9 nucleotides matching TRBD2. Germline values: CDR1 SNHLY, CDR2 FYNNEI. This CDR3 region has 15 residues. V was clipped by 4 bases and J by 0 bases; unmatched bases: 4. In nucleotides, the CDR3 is TGTGCCAGCAGTGCCCTAGCGGGGACCTCCTACGAGCAGTACTTC. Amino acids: CASSALAGTSYEQYF. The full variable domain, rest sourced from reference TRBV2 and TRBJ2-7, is EPEVTQTPSHQVTQMGQEVILRCVPISNHLYFYWYRQILGQKVEFLVSFYNNEISEKSEIFDDQFSVERPDGSNFTLKIRSTKLEDSAMYFCASSALAGTSYEQYFGPGTRLTVT.

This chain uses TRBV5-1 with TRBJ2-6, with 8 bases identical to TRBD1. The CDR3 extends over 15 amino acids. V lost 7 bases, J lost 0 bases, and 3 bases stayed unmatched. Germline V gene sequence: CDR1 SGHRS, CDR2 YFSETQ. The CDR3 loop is CASGTGGSGANVLTF. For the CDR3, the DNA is TGCGCCAGCGGAACAGGGGGCTCTGGGGCCAACGTCCTGACTTTC.

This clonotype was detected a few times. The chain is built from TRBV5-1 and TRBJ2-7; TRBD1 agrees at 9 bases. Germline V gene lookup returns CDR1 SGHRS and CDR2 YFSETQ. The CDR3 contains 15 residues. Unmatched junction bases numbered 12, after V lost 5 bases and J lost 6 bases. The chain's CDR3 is CASSLTGGEIGEQYF. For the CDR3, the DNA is TGCGCCAGCAGTTTGACAGGGGGGGAGATCGGCGAGCAGTACTTC.

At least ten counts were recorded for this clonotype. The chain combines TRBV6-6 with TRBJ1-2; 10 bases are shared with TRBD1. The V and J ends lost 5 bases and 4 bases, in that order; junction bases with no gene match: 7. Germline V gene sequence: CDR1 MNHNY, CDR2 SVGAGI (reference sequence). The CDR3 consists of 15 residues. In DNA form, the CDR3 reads TGTGCCAGCAGTACCGGGACAGGGGAGGGCTATGGCTACACCTTC. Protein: CASSTGTGEGYGYTF.

CDR3 region: CASSQGQTYEQYF. The CDR3 DNA reads as TGTGCCAGCAGCCAAGGACAAACCTACGAGCAGTACTTC. The chain is built from TRBV3-1 and TRBJ2-7; no clear D. This CDR3 comprises 13 residues. Per the germline V gene, CDR1 is LGHDT and CDR2 is YNNKEL (reference sequence). With 1 base removed from V and 2 bases from J, the gap between germline ends came to 6 bases.

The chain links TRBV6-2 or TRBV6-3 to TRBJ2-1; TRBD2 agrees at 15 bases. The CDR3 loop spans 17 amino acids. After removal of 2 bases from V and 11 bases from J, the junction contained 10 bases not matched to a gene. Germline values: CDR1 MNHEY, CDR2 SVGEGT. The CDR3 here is CASSYSPPGLAGGQQFF. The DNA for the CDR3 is TGTGCCAGCAGTTACAGTCCTCCGGGACTAGCGGGGGGCCAGCAGTTCTTC.